A selection of T cell receptor beta chains follows, all from one sample in a study of CD8 T cells in Susac syndrome. TCRdb itself ran the immunoSEQ multiplex PCR reads through MiXCR, one entry per CDR3 protein. The repertoire has some 99,000 distinct CDR3 sequences, roughly 97% of them found once; the top ten carry just over 0.095%. The sequenced sample consisted of CD4+ T cells from PBMCs. These receptors were obtained from a human donor in good health. Each CDR3 is given with its conserved first and last residue. D genes are given only for firm matches. The listing skips clone size in some rows; elsewhere it reads once, few, many or a size class.

cdr3_aa,cdr3_nt,v_call,j_call,clone_size,d_call
CASSIGTGFQETQYF,TGTGCCAGTAGTATAGGGACAGGCTTCCAAGAGACCCAGTACTTC,TRBV19,TRBJ2-5,-,TRBD1
CASSLAGTEGQPQHF,TGCGCCAGCAGCTTGGCCGGGACTGAGGGTCAGCCCCAGCATTTT,TRBV5-1,TRBJ1-5,-,-
CASSDYHGTGVGEQYF,TGTGCCAGCAGTGACTATCATGGGACAGGGGTGGGCGAGCAGTACTTC,TRBV25-1,TRBJ2-7,-,TRBD1
CASSRIDSGMGTDTQYF,TGTGCCAGCAGCCGAATCGATAGCGGGATGGGCACAGATACGCAGTATTTT,TRBV4-2,TRBJ2-3,-,TRBD2
CSVEGFWENYGYTF,TGCAGCGTTGAAGGCTTTTGGGAAAACTATGGCTACACCTTC,TRBV29-1,TRBJ1-2,-,-
CASSLTGGGYTF,TGTGCCAGCAGTTTGACAGGGGGTGGCTACACCTTC,TRBV28,TRBJ1-2,few,TRBD1
CASSYSGLALYNEQFF,TGTGCCAGCAGTTACTCTGGGCTAGCGCTTTACAATGAGCAGTTCTTC,TRBV6-2/TRBV6-3,TRBJ2-1,-,-
CASSSLGHTTGELFF,TGCGCCAGCAGCTCCCTTGGTCATACCACCGGGGAGCTGTTTTTT,TRBV5-1,TRBJ2-2,-,-
CASSLLAGITSYEQYF,TGTGCCAGCAGTTTACTAGCGGGCATAACGTCCTACGAGCAGTACTTC,TRBV12-3/TRBV12-4,TRBJ2-7,-,TRBD2
CASSFLGDPEAFF,TGTGCCAGCAGCTTTTTAGGGGACCCTGAAGCTTTCTTT,TRBV13,TRBJ1-1,-,-
CASSISPVGGRVLDTQYF,TGTGCCAGCAGCATCTCCCCCGTCGGTGGGAGAGTCCTAGATACGCAGTATTTT,TRBV9,TRBJ2-3,-,-
CASSRDRLNTGELFF,TGTGCCAGCAGCCGGGACAGGTTAAACACCGGGGAGCTGTTTTTT,TRBV7-9,TRBJ2-2,-,TRBD1
CASSYNRDYEQYF,TGTGCCAGCAGTTACAACAGAGACTACGAGCAGTACTTC,TRBV6-6,TRBJ2-7,-,-
CASRSWETQYF,TGTGCCAGCAGGAGCTGGGAGACCCAGTACTTC,TRBV2,TRBJ2-5,-,-
CASTLTSGNSYEQYF,TGCGCCAGCACCCTGACTAGCGGGAACTCCTACGAGCAGTACTTC,TRBV4-1,TRBJ2-7,once,TRBD2
CASSPVPQAFYGYTF,TGTGCCAGCAGTCCGGTCCCCCAGGCATTCTATGGCTACACCTTC,TRBV27,TRBJ1-2,-,-
CASSSTGSGAYGYTF,TGCGCCAGCAGCTCGACAGGGTCGGGGGCCTATGGCTACACCTTC,TRBV5-1,TRBJ1-2,-,TRBD1
CASSVGRQGNTEAFF,TGTGCCAGCAGCGTAGGCCGGCAGGGAAACACTGAAGCTTTCTTT,TRBV9,TRBJ1-1,once,-
CASSPTTSGGSPSF,TGTGCCAGCAGTCCCACGACTAGCGGGGGGTCCCCTTCCTTC,TRBV6-1,TRBJ2-1,-,TRBD2
CASSLGHGSSYEQYF,TGTGCCAGCAGCTTAGGGCACGGCAGCTCCTACGAGCAGTACTTC,TRBV7-2,TRBJ2-7,once,-
CASSHRGRTYEQYF,TGTGCCAGCAGCCACAGGGGTCGGACCTACGAGCAGTACTTC,TRBV7-8,TRBJ2-7,-,TRBD1
CASSVGAGNYGYTF,TGTGCCAGCAGCGTAGGAGCAGGAAACTATGGCTACACCTTC,TRBV9,TRBJ1-2,-,-
CASSEGLVPNEQFF,TGTGCCAGCAGTGAGGGACTAGTCCCCAATGAGCAGTTCTTC,TRBV2,TRBJ2-1,-,TRBD2